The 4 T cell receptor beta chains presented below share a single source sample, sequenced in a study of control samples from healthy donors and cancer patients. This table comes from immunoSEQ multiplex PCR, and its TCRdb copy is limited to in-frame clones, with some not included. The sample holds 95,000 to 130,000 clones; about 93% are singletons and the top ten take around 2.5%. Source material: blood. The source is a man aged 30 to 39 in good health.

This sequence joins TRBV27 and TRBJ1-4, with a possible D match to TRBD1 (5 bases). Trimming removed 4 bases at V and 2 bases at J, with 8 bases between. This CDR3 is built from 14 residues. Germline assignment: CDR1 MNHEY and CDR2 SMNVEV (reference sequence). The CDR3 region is CASSSGSTNEKLFF. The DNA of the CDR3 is TGTGCCAGCAGTTCAGGGTCCACTAATGAAAAACTGTTTTTT.

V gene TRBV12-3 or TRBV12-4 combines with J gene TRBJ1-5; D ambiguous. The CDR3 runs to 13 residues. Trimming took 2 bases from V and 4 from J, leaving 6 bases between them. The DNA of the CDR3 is TGTGCCAGCAGTTTAAAACGGAATCAGCCCCAGCATTTT. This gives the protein CASSLKRNQPQHF.

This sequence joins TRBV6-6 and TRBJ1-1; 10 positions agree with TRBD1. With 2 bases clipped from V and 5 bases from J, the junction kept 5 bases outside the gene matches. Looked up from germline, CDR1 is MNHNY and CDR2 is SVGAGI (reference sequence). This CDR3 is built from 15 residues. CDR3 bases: TGTGCCAGCAGTTACCAGACAGGGGGCGGGACTGAAGCTTTCTTT. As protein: CASSYQTGGGTEAFF.

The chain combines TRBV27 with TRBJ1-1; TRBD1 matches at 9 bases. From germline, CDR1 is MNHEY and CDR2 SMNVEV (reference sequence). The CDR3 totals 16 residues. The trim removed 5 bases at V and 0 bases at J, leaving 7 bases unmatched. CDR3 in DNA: TGTGCCAGCAGTCTCGGACAGGGGTCGATGAACACTGAAGCTTTCTTT. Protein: CASSLGQGSMNTEAFF.